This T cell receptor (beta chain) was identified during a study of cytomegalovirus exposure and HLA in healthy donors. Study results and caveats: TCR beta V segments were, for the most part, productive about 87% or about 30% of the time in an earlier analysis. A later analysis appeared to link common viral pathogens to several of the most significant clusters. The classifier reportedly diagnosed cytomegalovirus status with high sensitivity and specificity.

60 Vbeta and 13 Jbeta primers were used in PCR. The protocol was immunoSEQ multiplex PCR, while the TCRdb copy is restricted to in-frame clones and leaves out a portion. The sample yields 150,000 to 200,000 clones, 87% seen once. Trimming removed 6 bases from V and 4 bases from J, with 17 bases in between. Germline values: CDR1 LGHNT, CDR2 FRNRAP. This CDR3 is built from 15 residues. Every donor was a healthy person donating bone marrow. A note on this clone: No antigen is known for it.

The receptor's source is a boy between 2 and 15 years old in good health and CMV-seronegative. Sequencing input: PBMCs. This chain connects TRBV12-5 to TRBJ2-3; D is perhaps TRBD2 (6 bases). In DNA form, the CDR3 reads TGTGCTAGTGGAGAAGGCGCGGGGATCTCAGATACGCAGTATTTT. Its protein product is CASGEGAGISDTQYF.